A single sample gave rise to the 10 T cell receptor beta chains below, sequenced in a study of T cells in Graves' hyperthyroidism and ophthalmopathy. There were TCR beta CDR3 regions amplified from RNA transcripts. First-round RT-PCR targeting the TCR CDR3 was performed with the HTBI primer set. TCRdb recomputed calls from the multiplex PCR reads with MiXCR, one row per CDR3 protein. The sample shows some 800,000 distinct CDR3 sequences, about 38% of them seen only once. What was sequenced was blood. The source of these receptors is a man aged 18 to 35 with Graves' hyperthyroidism.

This clonotype has a handful of counts. The chain is built from TRBV7-9 and TRBJ2-7; 11 nucleotides match TRBD1. Germline CDR1 reads SEHNR; CDR2 reads FQNEAQ (reference sequence). Trimming removed 5 bases from V and 4 bases from J; junction bases left unmatched: 10. This CDR3 region has 16 residues. The CDR3 DNA sequence: TGTGCCAGCAGCAATACGAGGGGGACAGGGGGGTACGAGCAGTACTTC. It specifies CASSNTRGTGGYEQYF.

This clonotype was seen more than once but under ten times. V is TRBV19 and J is TRBJ1-1; D uncertain. The CDR3 runs 14 residues. Germline lookup yields CDR1 LNHDA and CDR2 SQIVND (reference sequence). V shed 3 bases and J shed 3 bases, with 11 bases lying between them. The CDR3 DNA is TGTGCCAGTAGTATGGCGGACGGATACACTGAAGCTTTCTTT. Its protein is CASSMADGYTEAFF.

This chain joins TRBV7-9 and TRBJ2-7, with 8 positions matching TRBD2. There are 17 residues in the CDR3. The junction had 10 bases not matched to a gene; V was cut back by 3 bases and J by 0 bases. Germline V gene data show CDR1 as SEHNR and CDR2 as FQNEAQ (reference sequence). CDR3 sequence reads: CASSFADPLAGSYEQYF. The CDR3 DNA follows: TGTGCCAGCAGCTTCGCCGATCCCCTAGCGGGCTCCTACGAGCAGTACTTC.

Worth noting for this clonotype: It may be a read error: a sequence one base away is much more abundant. This chain joins TRBV29-1 and TRBJ2-5; 9 bases map to TRBD2. After removal of 7 bases from V and 4 bases from J, the junction contained 7 bases not matched to a gene. The length of the CDR3 is 13 residues. Germline loops: CDR1 SQVTM, CDR2 ANQGSEA. For the CDR3, the DNA is TGCAGCGGACGACTAGCGGAGGGAGAGACCCAGTACTTC. Translation: CSGRLAEGETQYF.

The chain recombines TRBV20-1 with TRBJ1-5, with 7 bases fitting TRBD1. The V and J ends lost 5 bases and 4 bases, in that order; junction bases with no gene match: 8. The germline CDR1 and CDR2 sequences are DFQATT and SNEGSKA (reference sequence). The CDR3 is 14 amino acids. As DNA, the CDR3 is TGCAGTGCTGGAACAGGGGTGGTGAATCAGCCCCAGCATTTT. This codes for CSAGTGVVNQPQHF.

This clonotype showed up many times. This chain joins TRBV5-4 and TRBJ2-7; D is unresolved. This CDR3 is built from 13 residues. The V gene lost 4 bases and the J gene lost 6 bases, with 14 bases spanning the gap. Germline V gene data show CDR1 as SGHNT and CDR2 as YYREEE (reference sequence). The CDR3 loop is CASSMYTAFEQYF. The CDR3 DNA is TGTGCCAGCAGCATGTACACGGCCTTCGAGCAGTACTTC.

The J gene is TRBJ1-1, the V gene TRBV6-5, with TRBD1 matching 7 bases. This CDR3 is built from 12 residues. Germline trimming cut 11 bases from V and 2 bases from J; bases unmatched to any gene: 5. CDR1 and CDR2 from the germline V gene are MNHEY and SVGAGI. CDR3 region: CAEGTANTEAFF. The CDR3, as DNA: TGTGCCGAAGGGACAGCTAACACTGAAGCTTTCTTT.

This clonotype was observed a handful of times. The chain carries TRBV10-3 and TRBJ2-2; unclear D gene. Germline lookup yields CDR1 ENHRY and CDR2 SYGVKD. This CDR3 has 14 residues. Trimming cost V 0 bases and J 7 bases, with 9 bases left between them. The CDR3 DNA is TGTGCCATCAGTGAGTCGTTGCGCGACGGGGAGCTGTTTTTT. It yields the protein CAISESLRDGELFF.

This clonotype was picked up many times. Here the CDR3 DNA reads TGCAGCGTGCCGGGGACCACTGAAGCTTTCTTT. This translates into CSVPGTTEAFF. This chain links TRBV29-1 with TRBJ1-1, with D possibly being TRBD1 (5 bases). The V gene's germline CDR1 is SQVTM and CDR2 ANQGSEA. Between the trimmed V and J ends, which lost 6 bases and 4 bases, there was a span of 9 bases. The CDR3 loop spans 11 amino acids.

CDR3 DNA: TGTGCCAGCAGTTTTGGGTCTTATTCACCCCTCCACTTT. Encoded protein: CASSFGSYSPLHF. This rearrangement joins TRBV12-3 or TRBV12-4 to TRBJ1-6; D remains ambiguous. Between the trimmed V and J ends, which lost 3 bases and 8 bases, there was a span of 8 bases. This CDR3 is built from 13 residues.